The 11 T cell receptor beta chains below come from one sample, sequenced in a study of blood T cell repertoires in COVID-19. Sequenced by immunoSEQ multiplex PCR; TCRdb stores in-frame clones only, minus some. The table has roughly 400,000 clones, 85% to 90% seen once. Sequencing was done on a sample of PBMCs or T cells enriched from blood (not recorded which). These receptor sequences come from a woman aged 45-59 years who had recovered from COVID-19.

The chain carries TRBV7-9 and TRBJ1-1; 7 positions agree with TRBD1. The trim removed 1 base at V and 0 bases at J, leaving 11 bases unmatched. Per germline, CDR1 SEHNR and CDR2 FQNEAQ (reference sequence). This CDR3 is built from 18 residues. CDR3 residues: CASSLEGRGYGMNTEAFF. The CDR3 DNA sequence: TGTGCCAGCAGCTTAGAGGGCAGGGGGTACGGTATGAACACTGAAGCTTTCTTT.

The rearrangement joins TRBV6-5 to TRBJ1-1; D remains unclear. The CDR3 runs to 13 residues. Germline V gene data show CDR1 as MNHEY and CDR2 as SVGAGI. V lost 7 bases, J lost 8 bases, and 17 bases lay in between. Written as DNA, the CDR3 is TGTGCCAGCACTCCTCGGGGTGGGCAAGAAGCTTTCTTT. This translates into CASTPRGGQEAFF.

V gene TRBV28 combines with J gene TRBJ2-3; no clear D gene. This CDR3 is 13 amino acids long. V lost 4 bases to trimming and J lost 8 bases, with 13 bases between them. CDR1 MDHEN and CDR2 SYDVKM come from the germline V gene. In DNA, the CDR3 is TGTGCCAGCAGTTCACAACTAATGGGTACGCAGTATTTT. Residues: CASSSQLMGTQYF.

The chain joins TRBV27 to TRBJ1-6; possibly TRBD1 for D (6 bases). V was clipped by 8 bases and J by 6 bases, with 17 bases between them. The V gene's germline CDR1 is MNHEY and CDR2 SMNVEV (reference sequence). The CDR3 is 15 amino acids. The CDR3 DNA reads TGTGCCAGCGGCCGGTGGGGGCGGTTTAATTCACCCCTCCACTTT. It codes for CASGRWGRFNSPLHF.

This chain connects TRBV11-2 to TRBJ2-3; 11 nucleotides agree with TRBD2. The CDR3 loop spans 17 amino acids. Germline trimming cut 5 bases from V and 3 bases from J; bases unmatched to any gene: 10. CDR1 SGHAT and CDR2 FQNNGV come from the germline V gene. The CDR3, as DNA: TGTGCCAGCAGCCTTAGCGGGGGGGGGTATAGAACAGATACGCAGTATTTT. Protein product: CASSLSGGGYRTDTQYF.

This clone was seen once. CDR3 sequence (DNA): TGTGCCAGCAGCTCCTCAGGGCTGGATGAGCAGTTCTTC. As protein: CASSSSGLDEQFF. The chain joins TRBV28 to TRBJ2-1; the D gene is possibly TRBD1 (5 bases). The V end was cut by 6 bases, the J end by 8 bases, with 14 bases between. CDR3 size: 13 residues. Germline V gives CDR1 MDHEN, CDR2 SYDVKM.

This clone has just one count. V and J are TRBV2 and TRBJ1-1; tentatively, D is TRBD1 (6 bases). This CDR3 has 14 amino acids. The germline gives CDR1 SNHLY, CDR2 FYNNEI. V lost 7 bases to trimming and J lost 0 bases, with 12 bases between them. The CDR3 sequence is CASNSRGMNTEAFF. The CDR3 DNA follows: TGTGCCAGCAATTCCAGGGGAATGAACACTGAAGCTTTCTTT.

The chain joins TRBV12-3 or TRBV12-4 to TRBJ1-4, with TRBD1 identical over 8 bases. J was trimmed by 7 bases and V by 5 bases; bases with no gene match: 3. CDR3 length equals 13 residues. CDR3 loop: CASSVGTGEKLFF. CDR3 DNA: TGTGCCAGCAGTGTGGGGACAGGTGAAAAACTGTTTTTT.

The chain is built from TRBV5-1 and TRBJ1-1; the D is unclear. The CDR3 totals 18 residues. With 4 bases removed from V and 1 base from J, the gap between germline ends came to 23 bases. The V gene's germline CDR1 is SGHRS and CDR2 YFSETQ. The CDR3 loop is CASSPTRYDINKNTEAFF. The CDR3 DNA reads TGCGCCAGCAGCCCGACACGGTATGACATAAACAAGAACACTGAAGCTTTCTTT. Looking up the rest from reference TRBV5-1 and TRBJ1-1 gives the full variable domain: KAGVTQTPRYLIKTRGQQVTLSCSPISGHRSVSWYQQTPGQGLQFLFEYFSETQRNKGNFPGRFSGRQFSNSRSEMNVSTLELGDSALYLCASSPTRYDINKNTEAFFGQGTRLTVV.

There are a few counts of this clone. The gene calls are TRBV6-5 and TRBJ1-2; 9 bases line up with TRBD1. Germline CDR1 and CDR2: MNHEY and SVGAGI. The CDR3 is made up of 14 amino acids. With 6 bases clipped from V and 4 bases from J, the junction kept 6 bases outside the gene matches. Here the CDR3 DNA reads TGTGCCAGCAGGACTACAGGGGGCCTCTATGGCTACACCTTC. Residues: CASRTTGGLYGYTF.

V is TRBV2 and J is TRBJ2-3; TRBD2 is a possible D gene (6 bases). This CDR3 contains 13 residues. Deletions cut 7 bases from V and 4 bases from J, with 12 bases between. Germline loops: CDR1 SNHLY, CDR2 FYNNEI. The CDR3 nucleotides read TGTGCCAGCAAGGGCGGGGCCTCAGATACGCAGTATTTT. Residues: CASKGGASDTQYF.